The rows below give T cell receptor beta chains drawn from one sample of a study of T cell repertoires in cytomegalovirus infection. In TCRdb, the reads were re-called with MiXCR into one record per CDR3 protein. The sample includes approximately 190,000 distinct CDR3 sequences, 7.5% to 10% of them seen just once. Sequenced sample: PBMCs. The receptor source for this set is a human donor in good health (CMV status not recorded). Some clones in this sample may be carry-over from other donors' samples. Each CDR3 is given with its conserved first and last residue. The order of the fields is V gene, J gene, CDR3 protein.

>TRBV15|TRBJ2-7
CATSRDSTGDYEQYF
>TRBV11-2|TRBJ1-5
CASSSGQGQPQHF
>TRBV6-5|TRBJ2-1
CASSYSKSQRGGLEQFF
>TRBV7-8|TRBJ2-7
CASSLSTSGSGREQYF
>TRBV27|TRBJ2-1
CASSLFAGGPHEQFF
>TRBV11-2|TRBJ1-2
CASSLTDNYGYTF
>TRBV20-1|TRBJ1-4
CSAPKVLGEKLFF
>TRBV7-6|TRBJ2-3
CASSLQLFTDTQYF
>TRBV7-2|TRBJ2-5
CASSPGTIRETQYF
>TRBV7-9|TRBJ2-3
CASSLRGTSLDTQYF
>TRBV7-9|TRBJ1-1
CASSPRAETEAFF
>TRBV4-3|TRBJ1-1
CASSQELQRNTEAFF
>TRBV7-9|TRBJ2-1
CASSLRQLNEQFF
>TRBV19|TRBJ1-5
CASSMGQGQVRNQPQHF
>TRBV5-1|TRBJ2-7
CASRPPDRGREQYF
>TRBV6-5|TRBJ1-1
CASSRNRDMNTEAFF
>TRBV7-9|TRBJ1-1
CASSLGRLGQVNTEAFF
>TRBV6-4|TRBJ2-3
CASSDSSSGDLNTQYF
>TRBV28|TRBJ2-7
CASRGTGTAYEQYF
>TRBV11-1|TRBJ2-1
CASSIQPRDNEQFF
>TRBV7-2|TRBJ2-1
CASSPPGGNEQFF
>TRBV29-1|TRBJ2-7
CSVDGSSGIPYEQYF
>TRBV15|TRBJ1-2
CATSRETGADYGYTF
>TRBV29-1|TRBJ2-3
CSEGTATDTQYF